The TCR beta chain described here comes from a study of T cell responses to AZD1222 COVID-19 vaccine. Germline V gives CDR1 SNHLY, CDR2 FYNNEI. There are 15 residues in the CDR3. V lost 8 bases, J lost 2 bases, and 19 bases lay in between. Generated by immunoSEQ multiplex PCR, the TCRdb table keeps only in-frame clones and is missing some. The table lists 100,000 to 150,000 clones, over 75% of them singletons, with 10% in the top ten. The sequences come from peripheral blood, collected on day 0 of AZD1222 vaccination. This TCR was sampled from an adult in good health. The rearrangement links TRBV2 to TRBJ2-7; possible D gene TRBD2, 6 bases. CDR3 nucleotide sequence: TGTGCCAGCGCGGCGGGTCTAGCGACAGCCTACGAGCAGTACTTC. Translating gives CASAAGLATAYEQYF.